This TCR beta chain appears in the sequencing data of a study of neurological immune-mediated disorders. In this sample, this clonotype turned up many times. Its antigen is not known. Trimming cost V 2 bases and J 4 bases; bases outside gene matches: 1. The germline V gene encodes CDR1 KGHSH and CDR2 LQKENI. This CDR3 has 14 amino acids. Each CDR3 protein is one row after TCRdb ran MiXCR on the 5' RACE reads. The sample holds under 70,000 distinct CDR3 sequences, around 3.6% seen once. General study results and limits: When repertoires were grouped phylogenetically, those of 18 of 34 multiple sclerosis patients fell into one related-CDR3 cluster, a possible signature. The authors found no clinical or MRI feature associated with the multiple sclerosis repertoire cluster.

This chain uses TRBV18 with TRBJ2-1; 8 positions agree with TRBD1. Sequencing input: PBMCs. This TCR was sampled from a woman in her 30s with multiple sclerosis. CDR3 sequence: CASSPGTGYNEQFF. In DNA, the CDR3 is TGTGCCAGCTCACCAGGGACAGGTTACAATGAGCAGTTCTTC.